This TCR beta chain was sequenced during a study of Graves' ophthalmopathy and Graves' hyperthyroidism. Hyperthyroidism patients, all newly diagnosed, had under 2 months' duration and ages of 18 to 65. A diagnosis was made from clinical symptoms together with serum thyroxine, TRAb, thyroid ultrasound and orbital computed tomography. CDR1 is ENHRY and CDR2 is SYGVKD in the germline V gene. Trimming removed 10 bases from V and 9 bases from J, with 19 bases in between. This CDR3 is 12 amino acids long. Using RNA transcripts, the TCR beta CDR3 regions were amplified. Second-round multiplex PCR came after a first-round RT-PCR that employed HTBI primers. One entry per CDR3 protein, called by TCRdb with MiXCR from the multiplex PCR reads. The sample shows over a million distinct CDR3 sequences, about two fifths of them seen only once.

This sequence was found in an adult man with Graves' hyperthyroidism. The chain employs TRBV10-3 and TRBJ2-7, with a tentative D call TRBD2 (6 bases). Sequencing was performed on peripheral blood or thyroid tissue (not recorded which). The CDR3: CASSPWGDGQYF. As DNA, the CDR3 is TGTGCCAGCAGCCCGTGGGGGGACGGGCAGTACTTC.